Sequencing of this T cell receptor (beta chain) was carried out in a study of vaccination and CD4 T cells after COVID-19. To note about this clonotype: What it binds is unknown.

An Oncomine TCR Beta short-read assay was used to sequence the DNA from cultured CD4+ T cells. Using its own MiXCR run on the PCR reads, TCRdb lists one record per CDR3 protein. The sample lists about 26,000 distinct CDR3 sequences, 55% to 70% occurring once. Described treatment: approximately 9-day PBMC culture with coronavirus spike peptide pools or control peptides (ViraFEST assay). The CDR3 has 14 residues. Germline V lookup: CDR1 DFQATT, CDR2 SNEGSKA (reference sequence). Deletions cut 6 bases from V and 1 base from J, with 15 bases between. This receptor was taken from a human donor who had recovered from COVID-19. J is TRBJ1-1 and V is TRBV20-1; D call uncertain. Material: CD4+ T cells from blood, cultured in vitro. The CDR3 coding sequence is TGCAGTGCCAGGCGGGAGATCAGGAACACTGAAGCTTTCTTT. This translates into CSARREIRNTEAFF.